This TCR beta chain comes out of a study of shared clonotypes between healthy human individuals. About the research overall: A donor's plate count was three for CD4 naive and three for CD4 memory; CD8 naive had two and CD8 memory one.

Only in-frame clones appear in the TCRdb table, and some are missing; sequencing was by immunoSEQ multiplex PCR. The sample gives 2,500,000 or so clones, approximately 94% of which show up once; around 0.14% is in the top ten. Splitting of CD4+ cells produced CD45RA+ naive and CD45RA-negative memory subsets. CDR1 is GTSNPN and CDR2 is SVGIG in the germline V gene (reference sequence). This CDR3 has 15 residues. V lost 0 bases to trimming and J lost 0 bases, with 11 bases between them. The rearrangement links TRBV30 to TRBJ1-1; D gene unclear. Specimen: naive CD4+ T cells sorted from blood. Stated subset: CD45RA+ positively selected. This receptor was identified in a man aged 18 to 30 in good health. CDR3: CAWSVQGSLNTEAFF. CDR3 nucleotide sequence: TGTGCCTGGAGTGTACAAGGCAGCCTGAACACTGAAGCTTTCTTT.